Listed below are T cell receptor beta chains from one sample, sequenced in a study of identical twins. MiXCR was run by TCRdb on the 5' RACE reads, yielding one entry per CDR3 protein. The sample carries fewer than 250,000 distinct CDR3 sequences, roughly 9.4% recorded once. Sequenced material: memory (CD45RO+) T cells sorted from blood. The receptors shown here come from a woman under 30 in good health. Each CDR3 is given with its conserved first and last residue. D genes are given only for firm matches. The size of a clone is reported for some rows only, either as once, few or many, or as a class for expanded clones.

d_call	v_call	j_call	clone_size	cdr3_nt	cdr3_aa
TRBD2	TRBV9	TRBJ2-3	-	TGTGCCAGCAGCGTGGAGCGGGGGACCTCTAGCACAGATACGCAGTATTTT	CASSVERGTSSTDTQYF
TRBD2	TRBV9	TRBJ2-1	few	TGTGCCAGCAGCTTGTCTAGCGGCCAATACAATGAGCAGTTCTTC	CASSLSSGQYNEQFF
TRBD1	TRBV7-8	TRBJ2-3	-	TGTGCCAGCAGCATAGCGCACAGGGGCCGGACAGATACGCAGTATTTT	CASSIAHRGRTDTQYF
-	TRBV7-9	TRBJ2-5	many	TGTGCCAGCAGCCAGCACCAAGAGACCCAGTACTTC	CASSQHQETQYF
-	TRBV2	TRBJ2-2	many	TGTGCCAGCAGTGAAATCGGGGAGGGGGAGCTGTTTTTT	CASSEIGEGELFF
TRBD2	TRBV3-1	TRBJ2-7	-	TGTGCCAGCAGCCAAGAGGGGACTAGCTACGAGCAGTACTTC	CASSQEGTSYEQYF
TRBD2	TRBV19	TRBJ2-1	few	TGTGCCAGTAGTATATTAGCGGGAGGTCTAAATGAGCAGTTCTTC	CASSILAGGLNEQFF
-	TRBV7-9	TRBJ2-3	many	TGTGCCAGCAGCTTAAGGGTCCCCCGCACAGATACGCAGTATTTT	CASSLRVPRTDTQYF
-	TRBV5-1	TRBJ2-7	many	TGCGCCAGCAGCTCGAACTACGAGCAGTACTTC	CASSSNYEQYF
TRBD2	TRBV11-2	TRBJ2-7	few	TGTGCCAGCAGCTTAGAGCTTCAGCGGGAGGGCCTATCCTACGAGCAGTACTTC	CASSLELQREGLSYEQYF
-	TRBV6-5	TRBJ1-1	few	TGTGCCAGCAGTTTCCCCGGGACAATGAACACTGAAGCTTTCTTT	CASSFPGTMNTEAFF
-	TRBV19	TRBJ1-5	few	TGTGCCAGTAGTATGGAGGGGAGGAACAATCAGCCCCAGCATTTT	CASSMEGRNNQPQHF
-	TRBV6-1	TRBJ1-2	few	TGTGCCAGCAGTGAGGTCGGGACCCACTATGGCTACACCTTC	CASSEVGTHYGYTF
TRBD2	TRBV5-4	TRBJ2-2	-	TGTGCCAGCAGCCGGCGCGAGCGGGGCACCGGGGAGCTGTTTTTT	CASSRRERGTGELFF
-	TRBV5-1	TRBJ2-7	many	TGCGCCAGCAGCTTGGAGCGGAGGTCCTACGAGCAGTACTTC	CASSLERRSYEQYF
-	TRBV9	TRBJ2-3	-	TGTGCCAGCAGCTTAGATGGGTACACAGATACGCAGTATTTT	CASSLDGYTDTQYF
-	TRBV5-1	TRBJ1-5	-	TGCGCCAGCAGCGAAAACGTGGATCAGCCCCAGCATTTT	CASSENVDQPQHF
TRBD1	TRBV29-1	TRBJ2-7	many	TGCAGTTTTACCGGGACAGGGACCTACGAGCAGTACTTC	CSFTGTGTYEQYF
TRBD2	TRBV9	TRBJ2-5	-	TGTGCCAGCAGCGTTCAGGCGGGAGGCGAGACCCAGTACTTC	CASSVQAGGETQYF
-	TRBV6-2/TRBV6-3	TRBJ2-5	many	TGTGCCAGCACCCCACTGATAGAAGAGACCCAGTACTTC	CASTPLIEETQYF
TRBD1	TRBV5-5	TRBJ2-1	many	TGTGCCAGCACCAATTGGGACAGGGGTAATGAGCAGTTCTTC	CASTNWDRGNEQFF
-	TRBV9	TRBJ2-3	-	TGTGCCAGCAGCGTAGGCTCGCGGGGCACAGATACGCAGTATTTT	CASSVGSRGTDTQYF
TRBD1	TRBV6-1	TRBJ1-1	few	TGTGCCACCGCACAGGGGCTTCTCACTGAAGCTTTCTTT	CATAQGLLTEAFF
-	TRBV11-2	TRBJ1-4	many	TGTGCCAGCAGCTTAGATGGCGGGGGCAGTGAAAAACTGTTTTTT	CASSLDGGGSEKLFF
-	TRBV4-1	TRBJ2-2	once	TGCGCCAGCAGCCAAGAGAACAGAAACACCGGGGAGCTGTTTTTT	CASSQENRNTGELFF
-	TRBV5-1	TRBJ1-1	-	TGCGCCAGCAGCTTGACCGCAGGGAACACTGAAGCTTTCTTT	CASSLTAGNTEAFF
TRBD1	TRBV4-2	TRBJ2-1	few	TGTGCCAGCAGCCAAGCCCACAGGGGTGAGGCCTACAATGAGCAGTTCTTC	CASSQAHRGEAYNEQFF
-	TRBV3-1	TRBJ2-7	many	TGTGCCAGCCACACGGCGGGGACCAACGAGCAGTACTTC	CASHTAGTNEQYF
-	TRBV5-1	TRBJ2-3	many	TGCGCCAGCAGCTTCCCAGGGGTGGATACGCAGTATTTT	CASSFPGVDTQYF
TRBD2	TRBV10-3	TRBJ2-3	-	TGTGCCATCAGTGAGTCGACTAGCGGGGGGGCAAAAGATACGCAGTATTTT	CAISESTSGGAKDTQYF
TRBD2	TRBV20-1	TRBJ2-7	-	TGCAGTGCTGACCCCGCGGGGGCCTACGAGCAGTACTTC	CSADPAGAYEQYF
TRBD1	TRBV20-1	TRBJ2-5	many	TGCAGTGCTAGTGGACAGGGGGTCAAGACCCAGTACTTC	CSASGQGVKTQYF
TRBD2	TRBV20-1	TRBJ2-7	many	TGCAGTGCTCCTTTCGGGGGGTACGAGCAGTACTTC	CSAPFGGYEQYF
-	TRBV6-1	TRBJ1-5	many	TGTGCCAGCAGTAGACGGAGGGGGGGAGAAAACCAGCCCCAGCATTTT	CASSRRRGGENQPQHF
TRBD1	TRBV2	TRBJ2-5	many	TGTGCCACCTACAGGGGGCAAGAGACCCAGTACTTC	CATYRGQETQYF
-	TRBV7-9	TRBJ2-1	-	TGTGCCAGCAGCCTGGGTACGGGCAGTCACTCCTACAATGAGCAGTTCTTC	CASSLGTGSHSYNEQFF
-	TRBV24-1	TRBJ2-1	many	TGTGCCACCAGTGATTCCGGGCACAGGGCCCATGAGCAGTTCTTC	CATSDSGHRAHEQFF
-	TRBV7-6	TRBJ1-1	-	TGTGCCAGCAGCCTGGCGGGGGTCCACACTGAAGCTTTCTTT	CASSLAGVHTEAFF
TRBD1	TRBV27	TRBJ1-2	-	TGTGCCAGCAGCCACAGGGGGCGCCGGGAGGGCTACACCTTC	CASSHRGRREGYTF
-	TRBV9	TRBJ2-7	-	TGTGCCAGCAGCGTAGCCCAGGGGATCTCCTACGAGCAGTACTTC	CASSVAQGISYEQYF
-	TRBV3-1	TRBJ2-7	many	TGTGCCAGCAGCCACCTCAGGGAGCCCAGAAAGCAGTACTTC	CASSHLREPRKQYF
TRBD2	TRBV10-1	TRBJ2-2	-	TGCGCCAGCAGTCCTCCTAGCGGGGGGCCCAACACCGGGGAGCTGTTTTTT	CASSPPSGGPNTGELFF
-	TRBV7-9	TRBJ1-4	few	TGTGCCAGCAGCTTGGTTAGGGAAAAACTGTTTTTT	CASSLVREKLFF
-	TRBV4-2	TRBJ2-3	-	TGTGCCAGCAGCCAAAATGACAGGACGCGAGCTAGCACAGATACGCAGTATTTT	CASSQNDRTRASTDTQYF
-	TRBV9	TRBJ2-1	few	TGTGCCAGCAGCGTAGGTGGGGGGCTAATCCATGAGCAGTTCTTC	CASSVGGGLIHEQFF
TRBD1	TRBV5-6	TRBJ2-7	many	TGTGCCAGCAGCTTGGTATGGGACAGGGCCTACGAGCAGTACTTC	CASSLVWDRAYEQYF